There are many counts of the clone carrying this T cell receptor (beta chain). The antigen is not known. Each CDR3 protein gets one entry after TCRdb re-called the reads with MiXCR. The sample consists of about 130,000 distinct CDR3 sequences, approximately 30% of them appearing once. Germline V gene lookup returns CDR1 SGHAT and CDR2 FQDESV (reference sequence). Trimming removed 5 bases from V and 4 bases from J; junction bases left unmatched: 8. The CDR3 spans 15 residues. The sample originates from a study of T cell repertoires in cytomegalovirus infection. The V gene is TRBV11-1, the J gene TRBJ1-2; 9 bases are shared with TRBD1. This specimen was CD8+ T cells from cultured PBMCs, taken from culture after CMV antigen stimulation. The TCR was taken from a human donor in good health (CMV status not recorded). Some clones in this sample may be carry-over from other donors' samples. The CDR3 DNA reads TGTGCCAGCAGCCCGGCCGGGACAGGGAGCTATGGCTACACCTTC. This translates into CASSPAGTGSYGYTF. Drawing the rest from reference TRBV11-1 and TRBJ1-2, the complete variable domain is EAEVAQSPRYKITEKSQAVAFWCDPISGHATLYWYRQILGQGPELLVQFQDESVVDDSQLPKDRFSAERLKGVDSTLKIQPAELGDSAMYLCASSPAGTGSYGYTFGSGTRLTVV.